Following are 18 T cell receptor beta chains from one sample sequenced in a study of cytomegalovirus exposure and HLA in healthy donors. Assay used: immunoSEQ multiplex PCR; TCRdb lists only in-frame clones, some missing. The sample gives about 79,000 clones, over 85% of which show up once; 3.6% is in the top ten. The sample taken for sequencing was PBMCs. These TCRs come from a woman in her twenties or thirties in good health and CMV-seronegative.

The rearrangement joins TRBV6-6 to TRBJ2-1; D call uncertain. The CDR3 covers 12 residues. Germline CDR1 and CDR2: MNHNY and SVGAGI (reference sequence). V was shortened by 6 bases and J by 6 bases, with 9 bases between the two germline ends. The CDR3 bases are TGTGCCAGCAGCTCTTACGGCAATGAGCAGTTCTTC. Translation gives CASSSYGNEQFF.

This sequence joins TRBV11-2 and TRBJ2-2; no reliable D call. From germline, CDR1 is SGHAT and CDR2 FQNNGV. CDR3 size: 13 residues. V lost 2 bases to trimming and J lost 4 bases, with 5 bases between them. The CDR3 coding sequence is TGTGCCAGCAGCTTACGTCGCACCGGGGAGCTGTTTTTT. As protein: CASSLRRTGELFF.

The V gene is TRBV2, the J gene TRBJ1-1, with D perhaps TRBD1 (5 bases). V was pared by 3 bases and J by 2 bases, with 13 bases between. CDR3 length: 15 amino acids. From germline, CDR1 is SNHLY and CDR2 FYNNEI. This CDR3 is CASSERQGFNTEAFF. DNA for the CDR3: TGTGCCAGCAGTGAGCGTCAGGGATTTAACACTGAAGCTTTCTTT.

V gene TRBV9 combines with J gene TRBJ2-1; 8 bases line up with TRBD2. This CDR3 region has 16 residues. V was clipped by 0 bases and J by 3 bases; unmatched bases: 5. The germline CDR1 and CDR2 sequences are SGDLS and YYNGEE. CDR3 coding DNA: TGTGCCAGCAGCGTAGGATCTAGCGGGTTCTACAATGAGCAGTTCTTC. Its translation is CASSVGSSGFYNEQFF.

The chain joins TRBV7-9 to TRBJ2-1; D is uncertain. This CDR3 spans 13 amino acids. The germline V and J ends were trimmed by 0 bases and 10 bases, with 10 bases remaining between them. Germline V lookup: CDR1 SEHNR, CDR2 FQNEAQ (reference sequence). Here the CDR3 reads CASSLAGGREQFF. The CDR3 DNA reads as TGTGCCAGCAGCTTAGCAGGCGGTCGCGAGCAGTTCTTC.

V usage is TRBV15 and J usage is TRBJ2-5; D might be TRBD2 (5 bases). Per the germline V gene, CDR1 is LNHNV and CDR2 is YYDKDF (reference sequence). Between the trimmed V and J ends, which lost 0 bases and 4 bases, there was a span of 15 bases. This CDR3 is 16 amino acids long. CDR3 loop: CATSRDVTRLLETQYF. CDR3 nucleotide sequence: TGTGCCACCAGCAGAGATGTAACTAGACTCTTAGAGACCCAGTACTTC.

The chain joins TRBV28 to TRBJ1-2; D is unclear. The V and J ends lost 5 bases and 6 bases respectively, with 10 bases between them. The CDR3 has 12 residues. CDR1 and CDR2 from the germline V gene are MDHEN and SYDVKM. This CDR3 is CASSGAGDGYTF. The DNA of the CDR3 is TGTGCCAGCAGTGGAGCCGGGGATGGCTACACCTTC.

The gene calls are TRBV28 and TRBJ1-1; no definite D call. From germline, CDR1 is MDHEN and CDR2 SYDVKM. The V gene lost 2 bases and the J gene lost 2 bases, with 9 bases spanning the gap. This CDR3 is built from 14 residues. In DNA form, the CDR3 reads TGTGCCAGCAGTTTAGGCCATTCCAACACTGAAGCTTTCTTT. Its translation is CASSLGHSNTEAFF.

The chain combines TRBV9 with TRBJ2-2; possible D gene TRBD1, 5 bases. Trimming removed 0 bases from V and 3 bases from J, with 12 bases in between. This CDR3 has 16 residues. Germline V gives CDR1 SGDLS, CDR2 YYNGEE. The CDR3 region has the DNA TGTGCCAGCAGCGTAGTAGGGGTCAAAGACACCGGGGAGCTGTTTTTT. Translation: CASSVVGVKDTGELFF.

This chain uses TRBV5-1 with TRBJ1-4; D is possibly TRBD1 (6 bases). The CDR3 extends over 14 amino acids. Germline V gene lookup returns CDR1 SGHRS and CDR2 YFSETQ. The V and J ends lost 4 bases and 1 base respectively, with 8 bases between them. CDR3: CASSPRGTNEKLFF. CDR3 nucleotide sequence: TGCGCCAGCAGCCCCAGGGGAACTAATGAAAAACTGTTTTTT.

This clone occurred once. This sequence joins TRBV5-1 and TRBJ2-7; TRBD2 matches at 11 bases. V shed 4 bases and J 7 bases; nucleotides not matched to a gene: 10. CDR3 size: 15 residues. Per germline, CDR1 SGHRS and CDR2 YFSETQ. CDR3 loop: CASSRVAGGFLEQYF. CDR3 coding DNA: TGCGCCAGCAGCAGAGTAGCGGGAGGGTTCCTAGAGCAGTACTTC.

The chain employs TRBV28 and TRBJ1-5, with D unclear. Trimming stripped 5 bases from V and 3 bases from J, with 11 bases between. The germline CDR1 and CDR2 sequences are MDHEN and SYDVKM. This CDR3 spans 14 amino acids. CDR3 sequence reads: CASSPLNFNQPQHF. CDR3 nucleotides: TGTGCCAGCAGTCCTCTAAACTTCAATCAGCCCCAGCATTTT. Drawing the rest from reference TRBV28 and TRBJ1-5, the complete variable domain is DVKVTQSSRYLVKRTGEKVFLECVQDMDHENMFWYRQDPGLGLRLIYFSYDVKMKEKGDIPEGYSVSREKKERFSLILESASTNQTSMYLCASSPLNFNQPQHFGDGTRLSIL.

This rearrangement joins TRBV7-3 to TRBJ2-3; 14 nucleotides line up with TRBD2. The germline gives CDR1 SGHTA, CDR2 FQGTGA. J lost 1 base, V lost 1 base, and 1 base had no gene match. The CDR3 spans 17 residues. The CDR3 here is CASSLRGLAGGTDTQYF. In DNA form, the CDR3 reads TGTGCCAGCAGCTTAAGGGGACTAGCGGGGGGCACAGATACGCAGTATTTT.

This clone was counted once. The chain links TRBV27 to TRBJ2-1; possible D gene TRBD2, 6 bases. The CDR3 runs to 17 residues. V was shortened by 1 base and J by 8 bases, with 21 bases between the two germline ends. Germline assignment: CDR1 MNHEY and CDR2 SMNVEV (reference sequence). The CDR3 DNA sequence: TGTGCCAGCAGTTTATTGCGCCCAGCGGGCAGTGTCTATGAGCAGTTCTTC. Translated: CASSLLRPAGSVYEQFF.

This chain connects TRBV19 to TRBJ1-1, with TRBD1 matching 7 bases. This CDR3 region has 15 residues. Per germline, CDR1 LNHDA and CDR2 SQIVND (reference sequence). V shed 7 bases and J 0 bases; nucleotides not matched to a gene: 8. The CDR3 loop reads CASKRRQGMNTEAFF. CDR3 in DNA: TGTGCCAGTAAAAGGAGACAGGGAATGAACACTGAAGCTTTCTTT.

This clone occurred once. V and J are TRBV7-6 and TRBJ1-1; unclear D gene. V was clipped by 2 bases and J by 5 bases, with 9 bases between them. CDR3 length equals 13 residues. CDR1 is SGHVS, CDR2 FNYEAQ, per germline. CDR3 nucleotide sequence: TGTGCCAGCAGCTTATCGAGGGAGACTGAAGCTTTCTTT. It specifies CASSLSRETEAFF.

The chain recombines TRBV7-2 with TRBJ1-5; D remains unclear. The germline V gene has CDR1 SGHTA and CDR2 FQGNSA. Trimming removed 3 bases from V and 0 bases from J, with 9 bases in between. This CDR3 comprises 15 residues. In DNA form, the CDR3 reads TGTGCCAGCAGCTTTGGGCAGTCTAGCAATCAGCCCCAGCATTTT. It specifies CASSFGQSSNQPQHF.

The rearrangement joins TRBV28 to TRBJ1-1; TRBD1 might be the D (6 bases). Germline loops: CDR1 MDHEN, CDR2 SYDVKM. Trimming stripped 2 bases from V and 2 bases from J, with 15 bases between. The CDR3 runs 16 residues. In nucleotides, the CDR3 is TGTGCCAGCAGTTTAATGGGGGCCAGTCCCAACACTGAAGCTTTCTTT. Amino acids: CASSLMGASPNTEAFF. The variable domain in full, with the rest retrieved from reference TRBV28 and TRBJ1-1, is DVKVTQSSRYLVKRTGEKVFLECVQDMDHENMFWYRQDPGLGLRLIYFSYDVKMKEKGDIPEGYSVSREKKERFSLILESASTNQTSMYLCASSLMGASPNTEAFFGQGTRLTVV.